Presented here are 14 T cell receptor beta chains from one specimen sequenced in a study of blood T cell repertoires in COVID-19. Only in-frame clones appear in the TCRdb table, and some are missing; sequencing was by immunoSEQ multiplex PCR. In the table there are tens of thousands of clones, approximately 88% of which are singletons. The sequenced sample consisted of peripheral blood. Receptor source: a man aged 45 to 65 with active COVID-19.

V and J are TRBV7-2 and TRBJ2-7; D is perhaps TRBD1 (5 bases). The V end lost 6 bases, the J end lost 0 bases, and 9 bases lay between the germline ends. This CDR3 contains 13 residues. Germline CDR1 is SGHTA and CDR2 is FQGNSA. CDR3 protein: CASRLTASYEQYF. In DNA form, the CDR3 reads TGTGCCAGCAGGTTGACAGCCTCCTACGAGCAGTACTTC.

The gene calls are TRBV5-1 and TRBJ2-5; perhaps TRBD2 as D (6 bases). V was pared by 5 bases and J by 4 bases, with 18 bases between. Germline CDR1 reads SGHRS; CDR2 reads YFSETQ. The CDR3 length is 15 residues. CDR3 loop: CASRTVPGLLETQYF. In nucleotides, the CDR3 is TGCGCCAGCAGAACTGTACCGGGACTTCTAGAGACCCAGTACTTC. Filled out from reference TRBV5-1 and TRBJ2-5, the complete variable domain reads KAGVTQTPRYLIKTRGQQVTLSCSPISGHRSVSWYQQTPGQGLQFLFEYFSETQRNKGNFPGRFSGRQFSNSRSEMNVSTLELGDSALYLCASRTVPGLLETQYFGPGTRLLVL.

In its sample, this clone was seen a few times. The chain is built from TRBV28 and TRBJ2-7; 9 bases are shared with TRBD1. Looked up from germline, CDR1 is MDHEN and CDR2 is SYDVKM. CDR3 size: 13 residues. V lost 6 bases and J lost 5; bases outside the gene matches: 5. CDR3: CASRSQGAHEQYF. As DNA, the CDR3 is TGTGCCAGCAGATCACAGGGGGCGCACGAGCAGTACTTC. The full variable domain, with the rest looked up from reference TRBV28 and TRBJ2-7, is DVKVTQSSRYLVKRTGEKVFLECVQDMDHENMFWYRQDPGLGLRLIYFSYDVKMKEKGDIPEGYSVSREKKERFSLILESASTNQTSMYLCASRSQGAHEQYFGPGTRLTVT.

The DNA of the CDR3 is TGTGCCAGCAGCCAGGCGGGACGGCTTAACTATGGCTACACCTTC. As protein: CASSQAGRLNYGYTF. The chain couples TRBV3-1 (or the pseudogene TRBV3-2) to TRBJ1-2, with D possibly matching TRBD1 (5 bases). The germline V gene has CDR1 LGHDT and CDR2 YNNKEL (reference sequence). V was clipped by 3 bases and J by 1 base, with 12 bases between them. CDR3 size: 15 residues.

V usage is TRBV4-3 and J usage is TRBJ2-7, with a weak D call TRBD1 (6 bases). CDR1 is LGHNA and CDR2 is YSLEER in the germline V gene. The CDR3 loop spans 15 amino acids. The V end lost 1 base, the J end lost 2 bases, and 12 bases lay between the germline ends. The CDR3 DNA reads TGCGCCAGCAGCCAAGCGGACAGTTCTACCTACGAGCAGTACTTC. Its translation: CASSQADSSTYEQYF.

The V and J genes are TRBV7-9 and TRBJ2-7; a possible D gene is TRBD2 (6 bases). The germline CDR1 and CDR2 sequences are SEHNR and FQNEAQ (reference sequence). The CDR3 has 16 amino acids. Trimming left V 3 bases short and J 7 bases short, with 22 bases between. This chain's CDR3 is CASSFLLALVEGEQYF. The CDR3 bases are TGTGCCAGCAGCTTCCTTCTAGCGCTGGTGGAGGGGGAGCAGTACTTC.

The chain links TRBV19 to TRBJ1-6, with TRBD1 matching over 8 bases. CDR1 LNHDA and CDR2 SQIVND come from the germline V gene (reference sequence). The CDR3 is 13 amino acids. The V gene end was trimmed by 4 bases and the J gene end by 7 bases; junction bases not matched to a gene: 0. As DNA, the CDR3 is TGTGCCAGTAGTAGGGACAGGAATTCACCCCTCCACTTT. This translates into CASSRDRNSPLHF.

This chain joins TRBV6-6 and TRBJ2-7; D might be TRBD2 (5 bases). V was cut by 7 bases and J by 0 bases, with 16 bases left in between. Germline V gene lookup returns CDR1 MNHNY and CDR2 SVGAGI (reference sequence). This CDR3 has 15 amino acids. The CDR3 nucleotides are TGTGCCAGCACGGAGGCAGGCGTTAGCTCCTACGAGCAGTACTTC. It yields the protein CASTEAGVSSYEQYF.

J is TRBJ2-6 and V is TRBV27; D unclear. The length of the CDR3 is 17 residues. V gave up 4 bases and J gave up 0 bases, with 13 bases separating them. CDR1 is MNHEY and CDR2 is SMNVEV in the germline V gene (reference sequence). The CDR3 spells CASSSLGRYSGANVLTF. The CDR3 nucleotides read TGTGCCAGCAGTTCTCTGGGCAGGTACTCTGGGGCCAACGTCCTGACTTTC.

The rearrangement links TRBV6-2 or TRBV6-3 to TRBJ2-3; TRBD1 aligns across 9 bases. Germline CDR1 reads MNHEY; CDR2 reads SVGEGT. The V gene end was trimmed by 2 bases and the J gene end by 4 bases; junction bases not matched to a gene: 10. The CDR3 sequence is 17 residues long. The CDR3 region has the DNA TGTGCCAGCAGTTACGGGGGGACAGGGCCTCAGTCAGATACGCAGTATTTT. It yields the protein CASSYGGTGPQSDTQYF.

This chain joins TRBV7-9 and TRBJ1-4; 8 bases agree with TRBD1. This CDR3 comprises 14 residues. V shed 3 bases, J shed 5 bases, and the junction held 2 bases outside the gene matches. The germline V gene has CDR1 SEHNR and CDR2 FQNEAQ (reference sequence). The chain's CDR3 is CASSFGQGNEKLFF. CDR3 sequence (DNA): TGTGCCAGCAGCTTCGGACAGGGAAATGAAAAACTGTTTTTT. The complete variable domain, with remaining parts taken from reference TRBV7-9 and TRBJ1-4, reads DTGVSQNPRHKITKRGQNVTFRCDPISEHNRLYWYRQTLGQGPEFLTYFQNEAQLEKSRLLSDRFSAERPKGSFSTLEIQRTEQGDSAMYLCASSFGQGNEKLFFGSGTQLSVL.

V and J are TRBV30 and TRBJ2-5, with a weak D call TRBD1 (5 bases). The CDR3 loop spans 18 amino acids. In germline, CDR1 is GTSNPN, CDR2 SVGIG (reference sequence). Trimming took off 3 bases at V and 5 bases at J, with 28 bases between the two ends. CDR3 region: CAWSGTPLWGLTYETQYF. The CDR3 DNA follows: TGTGCCTGGAGCGGTACACCCCTCTGGGGCCTAACGTATGAGACCCAGTACTTC. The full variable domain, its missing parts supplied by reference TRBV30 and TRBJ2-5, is SQTIHQWPATLVQPVGSPLSLECTVEGTSNPNLYWYRQAAGRGLQLLFYSVGIGQISSEVPQNLSASRPQDRQFILSSKKLLLSDSGFYLCAWSGTPLWGLTYETQYFGPGTRLLVL.

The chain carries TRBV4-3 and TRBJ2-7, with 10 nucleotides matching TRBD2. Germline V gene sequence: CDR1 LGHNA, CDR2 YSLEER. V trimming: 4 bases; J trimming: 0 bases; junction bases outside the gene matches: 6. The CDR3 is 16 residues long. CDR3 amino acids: CASSPLAGATSYEQYF. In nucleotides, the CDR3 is TGCGCCAGCAGCCCCCTAGCGGGAGCCACCTCCTACGAGCAGTACTTC.

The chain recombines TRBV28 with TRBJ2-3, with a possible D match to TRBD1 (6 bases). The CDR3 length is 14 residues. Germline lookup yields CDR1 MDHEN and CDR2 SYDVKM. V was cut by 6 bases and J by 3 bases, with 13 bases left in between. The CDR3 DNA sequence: TGTGCCAGCAGGCGCAGGGGTAGTACAGATACGCAGTATTTT. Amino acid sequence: CASRRRGSTDTQYF.